The sequence of this T cell receptor (beta chain) was determined in a study of CD4 and CD8 cells across lung adenocarcinoma regions. V lost 6 bases to trimming and J lost 7 bases; unmatched junction nucleotides: 15. CDR1 is MNHNS and CDR2 is SASEGT in the germline V gene. The CDR3 is 16 amino acids. Samples came from patients with localized non-small cell lung adenocarcinoma. TCRdb reanalysed the PCR reads using MiXCR and keeps one entry per CDR3 protein. Of 4,500 to 5,500 distinct CDR3 sequences listed, around 50% are singletons. The V gene is TRBV6-1, the J gene TRBJ1-5, with 7 bases lining up with TRBD1. Sequenced input: CD4+ T cells from the margin of a lung tumor. This receptor was obtained from a female donor with lung adenocarcinoma. The CD4 and CD8 labels of this study may be unreliable. The DNA for the CDR3 is TGTGCCAGCAGCCCCATCCCGACAGGGAGGACCCAGCCCCAGCATTTT. The encoded protein is CASSPIPTGRTQPQHF.